This T cell receptor beta chain was identified during a study of OX40 agonist ivuxolimab in advanced cancers. Study at large: Every 2 weeks, ivuxolimab was infused into the patients intravenously at between 0.01 and 10 mg/kg. Averaging approximately 60 years in age, with a range of 23 to 79, the cohort was 82.7% male. The study, taken as a whole, reports: Nonresponders included some who also had low normalized T-cell clonal expansion. CD8+ T cells showed, on average, more clonal expansion than CD4+ cells.

The CDR3 consists of 14 residues. The germline CDR1 and CDR2 sequences are SGHNT and YYREEE (reference sequence). Clones were read by immunoSEQ multiplex PCR, and TCRdb kept only the in-frame ones, dropping some. The data contain approximately 86,000 clones, more than 75% of them seen just once; the ten biggest clones take up more than 0.25%. For this clone: Its antigen is still unknown.

This material consisted of CD4+ or CD8+ T cells sorted from blood, taken in a trial of the OX40 agonist ivuxolimab. This clonotype originated in an adult with an advanced solid tumor such as melanoma, head and neck, liver or kidney cancer. V and J are TRBV5-4 and TRBJ2-5; 7 bases map to TRBD1. With the DNA end fitting TRBJ2-7 better, the J assignment may be wrong. CDR3: CASSRRDSSYEQYF. CDR3 nucleotides: TGTGCCAGCAGCCGCAGGGACAGCTCCTACGAGCAGTACTTC.